This entry describes one TCR beta chain. The data stem from a study of shared clonotypes between healthy human individuals. Study in general: CD4 naive and memory got three plates each, CD8 naive two, CD8 memory one.

Running of the assay took place at deep level. The protocol was immunoSEQ multiplex PCR, while the TCRdb copy is restricted to in-frame clones and leaves out a portion. The data contain more than 1.2 million clones, approximately 98.5% of them seen just once; the ten biggest clones take up about 0.4%. This CDR3 spans 14 amino acids. From germline, CDR1 is GTSNPN and CDR2 SVGIG (reference sequence). J lost 0 bases, V lost 6 bases, and 3 bases had no gene match. Every contributor of samples was a Caucasian grown-up residing in Nashville, Tennessee. This chain joins TRBV30 and TRBJ2-3, with 10 bases fitting TRBD2. Sequenced material: naive CD4+ T cells sorted from blood. Subset defined: CD45RA+ positively selected. The TCR sequence derives from a young man in good health. DNA for the CDR3: TGTGCCTGTGGGACTAGCGTTAGCACAGATACGCAGTATTTT. This codes for CACGTSVSTDTQYF.